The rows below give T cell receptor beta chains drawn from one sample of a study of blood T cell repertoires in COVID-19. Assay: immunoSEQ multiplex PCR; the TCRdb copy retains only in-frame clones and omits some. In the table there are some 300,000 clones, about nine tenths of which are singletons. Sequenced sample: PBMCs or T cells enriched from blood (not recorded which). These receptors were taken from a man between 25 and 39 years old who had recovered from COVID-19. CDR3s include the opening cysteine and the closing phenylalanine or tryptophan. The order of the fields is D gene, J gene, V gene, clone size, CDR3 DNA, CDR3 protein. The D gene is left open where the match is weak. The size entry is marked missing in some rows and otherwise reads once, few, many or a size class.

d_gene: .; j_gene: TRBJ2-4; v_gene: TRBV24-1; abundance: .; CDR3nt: TGTGCCACCAGTGCAGGGGCGAGGAGCATTCAGTACTTC; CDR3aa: CATSAGARSIQYF
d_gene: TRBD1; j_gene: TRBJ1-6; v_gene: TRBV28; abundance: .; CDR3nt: TGTGCCAGCAGTGAACAGGGGGGGCGTTCACCCCTCCACTTT; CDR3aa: CASSEQGGRSPLHF
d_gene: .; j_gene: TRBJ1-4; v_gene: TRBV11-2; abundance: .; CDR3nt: TGTGCCAGCAGCTCTGAGGCTGCAACTAATGAAAAACTGTTTTTT; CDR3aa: CASSSEAATNEKLFF
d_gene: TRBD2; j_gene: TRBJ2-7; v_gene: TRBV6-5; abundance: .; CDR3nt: TGTGCCAGCAGTTCCGGGAGGGCAACCCACGAGCAGTACTTC; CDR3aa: CASSSGRATHEQYF
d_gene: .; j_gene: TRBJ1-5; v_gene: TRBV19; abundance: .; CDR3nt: TGTGCCAGTAGTATCCAGGTATTCCAGCCCCAGCATTTT; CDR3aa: CASSIQVFQPQHF
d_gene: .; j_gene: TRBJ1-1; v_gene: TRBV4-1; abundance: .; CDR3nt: TGCGCCAGCAGCGCTATGAAATACACTGAAGCTTTCTTT; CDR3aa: CASSAMKYTEAFF
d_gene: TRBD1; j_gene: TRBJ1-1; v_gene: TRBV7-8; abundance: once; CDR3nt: TGTGCCAGCAGCCAGGGGACAGGGAAGGCTTTCTTT; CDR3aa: CASSQGTGKAFF
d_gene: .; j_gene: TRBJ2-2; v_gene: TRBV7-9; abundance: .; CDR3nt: TGTGCCAGCAGCATCTACCCCGGGGAGCTGTTTTTT; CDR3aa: CASSIYPGELFF
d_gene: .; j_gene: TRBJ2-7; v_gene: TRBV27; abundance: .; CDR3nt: TGTGCCAGCAGTTTATCTCCAGGGCTCCCCTACGAGCAGTACTTC; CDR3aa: CASSLSPGLPYEQYF
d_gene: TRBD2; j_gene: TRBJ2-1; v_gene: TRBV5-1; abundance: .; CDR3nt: TGCGCCAGCAGTGTCACTAGCGGGGGGCCCGGTGAGCAGTTCTTC; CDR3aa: CASSVTSGGPGEQFF
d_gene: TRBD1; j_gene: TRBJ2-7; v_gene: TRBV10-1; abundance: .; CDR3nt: TGCGCCAGCAGTGAGTCGTTAGGGGGCCCCTACGAGCAGTACTTC; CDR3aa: CASSESLGGPYEQYF
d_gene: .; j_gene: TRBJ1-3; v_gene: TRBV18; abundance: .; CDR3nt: TGTGCCAGCTCACCTTTCACGGAGTGGAGCTCTGGAAACACCATATATTTT; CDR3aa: CASSPFTEWSSGNTIYF
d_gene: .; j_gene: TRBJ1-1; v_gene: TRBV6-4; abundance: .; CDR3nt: TGTGCCAGCAGTCGGAGTCAGAACATGAACACTGAAGCTTTCTTT; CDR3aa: CASSRSQNMNTEAFF
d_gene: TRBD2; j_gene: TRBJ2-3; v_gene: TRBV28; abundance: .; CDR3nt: TGTGCCAGCAGCCGCGGGGGGGCAGGCACAGATACGCAGTATTTT; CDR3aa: CASSRGGAGTDTQYF
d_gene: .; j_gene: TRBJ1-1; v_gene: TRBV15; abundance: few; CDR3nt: TGTGCCACCAGCAGAGGGCGGTTTGGCACTGAAGCTTTCTTT; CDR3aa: CATSRGRFGTEAFF
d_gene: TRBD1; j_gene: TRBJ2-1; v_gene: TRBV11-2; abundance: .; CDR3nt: TGTGCCAGCAGCTTTCCCTCGGGACAGAACAATGAGCAGTTCTTC; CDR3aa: CASSFPSGQNNEQFF
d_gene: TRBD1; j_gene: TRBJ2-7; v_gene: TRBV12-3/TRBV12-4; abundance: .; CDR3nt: TGTGCCAGCAGACCCCATTCCGGGACAGGTGTTCACTTC; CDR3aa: CASRPHSGTGVHF
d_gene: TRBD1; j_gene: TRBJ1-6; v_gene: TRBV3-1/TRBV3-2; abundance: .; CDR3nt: TGTGCCAGCAGCCTCGGACAGGGGGATTCACCCCTCCACTTT; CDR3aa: CASSLGQGDSPLHF
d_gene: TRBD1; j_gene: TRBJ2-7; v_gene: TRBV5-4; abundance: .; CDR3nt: TGTGCCAGCAGTTTCCGGGACAGGACCTACGAGCAGTACTTC; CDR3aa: CASSFRDRTYEQYF
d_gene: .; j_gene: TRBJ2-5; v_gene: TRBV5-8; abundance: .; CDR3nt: TGTGCCAGCAGCTTGGACAGGGTGAAGACCCAGTACTTC; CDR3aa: CASSLDRVKTQYF
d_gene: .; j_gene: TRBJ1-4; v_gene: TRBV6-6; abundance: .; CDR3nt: TGTGCCAGCAGGTCAGGGGTGACTAATGAAAAACTGTTTTTT; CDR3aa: CASRSGVTNEKLFF
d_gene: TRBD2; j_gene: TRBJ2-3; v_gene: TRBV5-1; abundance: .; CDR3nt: TGCGCCAGCACCCCGGGACTAGCGGGGGATACGCAGTATTTT; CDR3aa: CASTPGLAGDTQYF
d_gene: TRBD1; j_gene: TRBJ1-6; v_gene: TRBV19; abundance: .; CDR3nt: TGTGCCAGTAGTCCCGACAGGGGAACTTCACCCCTCCACTTT; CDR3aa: CASSPDRGTSPLHF
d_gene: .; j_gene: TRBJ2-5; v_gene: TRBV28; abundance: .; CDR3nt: TGTGCCAGCCTGCCACCGGGTTTGGAGACCCAGTACTTC; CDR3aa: CASLPPGLETQYF
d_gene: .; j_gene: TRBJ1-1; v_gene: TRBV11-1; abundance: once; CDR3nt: TGTGCCAGCAGCTTAGGCTGGACATCGAATGAAGCTTTCTTT; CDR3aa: CASSLGWTSNEAFF
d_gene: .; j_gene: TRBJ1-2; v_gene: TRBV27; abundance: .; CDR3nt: TGTGCCAGCAGCCCAATTGTGGGCAGGGGCTACACCTTC; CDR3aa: CASSPIVGRGYTF
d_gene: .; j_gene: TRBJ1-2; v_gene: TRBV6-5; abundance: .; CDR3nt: TGTGCCAGCATTGGGCCCGATAACTATGGCTACACCTTC; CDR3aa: CASIGPDNYGYTF
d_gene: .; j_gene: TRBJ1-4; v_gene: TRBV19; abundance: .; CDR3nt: TGTGCCAGTAGTCCCTCGGGCGGTTCGGGGAAACTGTTTTTT; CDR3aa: CASSPSGGSGKLFF
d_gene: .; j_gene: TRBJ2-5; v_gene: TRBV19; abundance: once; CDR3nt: TGTGCCAGTAGTATCGGCATGCTCATGCGGGAGACCCAGTACTTC; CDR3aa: CASSIGMLMRETQYF